Presented here are 19 T cell receptor beta chains from one specimen sequenced in a study of T cells in localized non-small cell lung cancer. Method: immunoSEQ multiplex PCR; TCRdb's copy keeps in-frame clones and lacks some. The sample comprises 45,000 or so clones, 91% of which are singletons, and 10% rests with the top ten. This sample comprised PBMCs, obtained before any cancer treatment. The receptors shown here come from a woman aged 40 to 75 with stage II lung adenocarcinoma.

The genes are TRBV5-4 and TRBJ2-7; 9 bases align to TRBD1. There are 13 residues in the CDR3. Germline V lookup: CDR1 SGHNT, CDR2 YYREEE (reference sequence). V was pared by 3 bases and J by 3 bases, with 1 base of the junction left unmatched. CDR3 region: CASSWGQGYEQYF. CDR3 in DNA: TGTGCCAGCAGCTGGGGACAGGGCTACGAGCAGTACTTC.

The chain links TRBV13 to TRBJ1-3; D gene ambiguous. From germline, CDR1 is PRHDT and CDR2 FYEKMQ (reference sequence). V was clipped by 4 bases and J by 0 bases, with 13 bases between them. The CDR3 has 16 amino acids. The CDR3 here is CASSSEPASSGNTIYF. Here the CDR3 DNA reads TGTGCCAGCAGCTCTGAACCGGCCAGCTCTGGAAACACCATATATTTT.

Points on this clone: An end of the junction does not agree with germline; a read error may underlie this. The sample contains more than one DNA sequence encoding this CDR3. This chain links TRBV9 with TRBJ2-3; 13 bases are shared with TRBD2. Germline CDR1 SGDLS, CDR2 YYNGEE. The length of the CDR3 is 17 residues. The CDR3 region has the DNA TGCGCCAGCAGCACAACTAGCGGGGGGGCCTTGTCAGATACGCAGTATTTT. Translation gives CASSTTSGGALSDTQYF.

The rearrangement links TRBV2 to TRBJ2-3; D might be TRBD2 (6 bases). Deletions cut 5 bases from V and 2 bases from J, with 14 bases between. This CDR3 is built from 15 residues. Germline-derived CDR1 and CDR2 are SNHLY and FYNNEI. CDR3 residues: CASSRVSGSTDTQYF. The CDR3 nucleotides read TGTGCCAGCAGTCGCGTTAGCGGATCCACAGATACGCAGTATTTT.

This clone was seen a handful of times. V gene TRBV2 combines with J gene TRBJ1-5; D uncertain. CDR1 and CDR2 (germline): SNHLY, FYNNEI. Trimming removed 3 bases at V and 5 bases at J, with 2 bases between. The CDR3 totals 11 residues. DNA for the CDR3: TGTGCCAGCAGTGACCATCAGCCCCAGCATTTT. Translated: CASSDHQPQHF.

The V call is TRBV6-5, the J call TRBJ1-6; D unresolved. Germline CDR1 reads MNHEY; CDR2 reads SVGAGI. The ends were cut back, 3 bases at V and 10 bases at J, with 10 bases in the middle. The CDR3 is made up of 13 amino acids. CDR3 sequence (DNA): TGTGCCAGCAGTTATAAGGGAAAATCACCCCTCCACTTT. The encoded protein is CASSYKGKSPLHF.

The genes are TRBV29-1 and TRBJ2-1; D might be TRBD2 (6 bases). Germline V gene sequence: CDR1 SQVTM, CDR2 ANQGSEA. Trimming shortened V by 6 bases and J by 3 bases, and 9 bases separated the two germline ends. CDR3 size: 12 residues. In nucleotides, the CDR3 is TGCAGCGTGGGGGGAAACTACAATGAGCAGTTCTTC. Residues: CSVGGNYNEQFF.

This chain links TRBV11-3 with TRBJ2-1, with unresolved D. The CDR3 contains 13 residues. V was shortened by 0 bases and J by 7 bases, with 7 bases between the two germline ends. CDR1 SGHNT and CDR2 YENEEA come from the germline V gene. CDR3 in amino acids: CASSLDTKNEQFF. The CDR3 nucleotides are TGTGCCAGCAGCTTAGACACCAAAAATGAGCAGTTCTTC.

V and J are TRBV19 and TRBJ1-5; possible D gene TRBD1, 5 bases. The CDR3 totals 13 residues. Looked up from germline, CDR1 is LNHDA and CDR2 is SQIVND (reference sequence). V was clipped by 8 bases and J by 0 bases, with 8 bases between them. The CDR3 DNA reads TGTGCCAGTGGGACGTATAGCAATCAGCCCCAGCATTTT. This translates into CASGTYSNQPQHF.

The CDR3 coding sequence is TGTGCCAGCAGTGAGTTACAGGGTTTTACTGAAGCTTTCTTT. Its protein product is CASSELQGFTEAFF. The chain carries TRBV6-1 and TRBJ1-1; D possibly corresponds to TRBD1 (6 bases). Between the trimmed V and J ends, which lost 3 bases and 5 bases, there was a span of 13 bases. CDR1 and CDR2 (germline): MNHNS, SASEGT. This CDR3 region has 14 residues.

This chain joins TRBV9 and TRBJ1-3, with TRBD1 matching 7 bases. J was trimmed by 11 bases and V by 4 bases; bases with no gene match: 12. Looked up from germline, CDR1 is SGDLS and CDR2 is YYNGEE. This CDR3 comprises 14 residues. DNA of the CDR3: TGTGCCAGCAGCTCCCGGACAGGCAGTGTCTCCATATATTTT. This codes for CASSSRTGSVSIYF.

The chain couples TRBV18 to TRBJ2-7; D perhaps matches TRBD1 (6 bases). The V and J ends lost 3 bases and 7 bases respectively, with 10 bases between them. Per germline, CDR1 KGHSH and CDR2 LQKENI. The CDR3 extends over 12 amino acids. In DNA form, the CDR3 reads TGTGCCAGCTCACCCAATCAGGGGGAGCAGTACTTC. This sequence encodes CASSPNQGEQYF.

The chain is built from TRBV4-2 and TRBJ2-2; D may be TRBD1 or TRBD2 (5 bases each). CDR3 size: 15 residues. The germline V gene encodes CDR1 LGHNA and CDR2 YNFKEQ. V was cut by 0 bases and J by 3 bases, with 8 bases left in between. The CDR3 reads CASSQDGGDTGELFF. DNA for the CDR3: TGTGCCAGCAGCCAAGATGGGGGTGACACCGGGGAGCTGTTTTTT.

The chain joins TRBV5-4 to TRBJ1-1; no firm D call. This CDR3 region has 16 residues. With 0 bases removed from V and 0 bases from J, the gap between germline ends came to 12 bases. The germline CDR1 and CDR2 sequences are SGHNT and YYREEE (reference sequence). This CDR3 reads CASSLGVASMNTEAFF. The CDR3 DNA is TGTGCCAGCAGCTTGGGAGTCGCCTCAATGAACACTGAAGCTTTCTTT.

The rearrangement links TRBV19 to TRBJ1-5, with D possibly TRBD1 on 6 matching bases. CDR3 length equals 15 residues. The V and J ends lost 0 bases and 7 bases respectively, with 13 bases between them. Germline CDR1 LNHDA, CDR2 SQIVND (reference sequence). Here the CDR3 reads CASSIDQAGEQPQHF. DNA for the CDR3: TGTGCCAGTAGTATAGATCAGGCAGGGGAACAGCCCCAGCATTTT.

This chain uses TRBV5-8 with TRBJ1-2, with D hard to call. This CDR3 contains 15 residues. Trimming cost V 3 bases and J 5 bases, with 17 bases left between them. Germline CDR1 reads SGHTS; CDR2 reads YDEGEE. As DNA, the CDR3 is TGTGCCAGCAGCTCGGTCGGGAGGTTGGAGTATGGCTACACCTTC. It yields the protein CASSSVGRLEYGYTF.

There are a few counts of this clone. V usage is TRBV29-1 and J usage is TRBJ1-1; no firm D call. CDR3 length equals 12 residues. V shed 7 bases and J shed 1 base, with 10 bases lying between them. Germline V lookup: CDR1 SQVTM, CDR2 ANQGSEA. The CDR3 DNA sequence: TGCAGCGCCGGATATGGGAACACTGAAGCTTTCTTT. Amino acids: CSAGYGNTEAFF.

On this clone: At one boundary the junction diverges from the germline segment, which might be a read error. The DNA of the CDR3 is TGTGCCAGCAGTGAAGGAGTGCTACGGGACTTC. Translation gives CASSEGVLRDF. The V and J genes are TRBV2 and TRBJ2-5, with unresolved D. Germline V gene lookup returns CDR1 SNHLY and CDR2 FYNNEI. The CDR3 extends over 11 amino acids.

Of note for this clone: This likely comes from a read error, as the CDR3 has no conserved phenylalanine or tryptophan at its end. The chain recombines TRBV28 with TRBJ1-2; 10 nucleotides match TRBD1. V gave up 6 bases and J gave up 5 bases; unmatched junction bases: 6. The CDR3 extends over 14 amino acids. From germline, CDR1 is MDHEN and CDR2 SYDVKM. The CDR3 region is CASRYSDRGYGYTL. The CDR3 DNA sequence: TGTGCCAGCAGATATTCGGACAGGGGGTATGGCTACACCCTC.